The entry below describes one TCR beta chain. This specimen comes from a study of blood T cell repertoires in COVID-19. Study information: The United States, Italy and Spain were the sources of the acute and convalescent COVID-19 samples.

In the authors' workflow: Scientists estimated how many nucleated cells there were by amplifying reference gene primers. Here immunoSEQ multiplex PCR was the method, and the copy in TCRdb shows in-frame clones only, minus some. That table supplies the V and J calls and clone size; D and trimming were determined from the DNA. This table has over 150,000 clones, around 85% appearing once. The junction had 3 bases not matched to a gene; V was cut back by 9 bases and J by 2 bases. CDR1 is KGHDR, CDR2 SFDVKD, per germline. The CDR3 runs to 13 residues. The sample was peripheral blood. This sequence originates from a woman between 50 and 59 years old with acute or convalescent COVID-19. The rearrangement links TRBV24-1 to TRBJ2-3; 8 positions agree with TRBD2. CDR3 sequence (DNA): TGTGCCACCCGCGGGGGGCACACAGATACGCAGTATTTT. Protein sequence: CATRGGHTDTQYF.